This T cell receptor beta chain comes out of a study of blood T cell repertoires in COVID-19. The CDR3 contains 15 residues. V was trimmed by 6 bases and J by 0 bases, leaving 14 bases between them. Per germline, CDR1 MNHEY and CDR2 SVGAGI. Profiling relied on immunoSEQ multiplex PCR, and the TCRdb table lists in-frame clones only, not all of them. The sample has under 200,000 clones; approximately 90% are singletons. The material sequenced was peripheral blood. The receptor was isolated from a man aged 55-75 years with active or convalescent COVID-19. This chain joins TRBV6-5 and TRBJ2-5, with D possibly TRBD1 on 5 matching bases. CDR3 in DNA: TGTGCCAGCAGCAAGACAGAACTGTACCAAGAGACCCAGTACTTC. Translating gives CASSKTELYQETQYF.